Listed below are T cell receptor beta chains from one sample, sequenced in a study of shared clonotypes between healthy human individuals. Assay: immunoSEQ multiplex PCR; the TCRdb copy retains only in-frame clones and omits some. The sample gives fewer than 600,000 clones, 79% of which show up once; 13% is in the top ten. Sequenced material: PBMCs. The source of these receptors is a woman between 35 and 50 years old in good health. Some clones in this sample may be carry-over from other donors' samples. CDR3s include the opening cysteine and the closing phenylalanine or tryptophan. Each record gives: clone size, V gene, CDR3 length, D gene, J gene, CDR3 protein, CDR3 DNA. D genes are given only for firm matches. Rows may omit the clone size; those that give it use once, few, many or a size class.

>NA|TRBV7-6|16|NA|TRBJ1-3
CASSPGLRSSGNTIYF
TGTGCCAGCAGCCCGGGACTCCGAAGCTCTGGAAACACCATATATTTT
>NA|TRBV5-1|12|NA|TRBJ2-1
CASSFTGNEQFF
TGCGCCAGCAGCTTTACAGGCAATGAGCAGTTCTTC
>many|TRBV28|13|NA|TRBJ2-5
CASSRDSQETQYF
TGTGCCAGCAGTCGGGACTCCCAAGAGACCCAGTACTTC
>NA|TRBV5-4|15|NA|TRBJ2-7
CASSSMGDGVREQYF
TGTGCCAGCAGCTCGATGGGAGACGGTGTTCGGGAGCAGTACTTC
>NA|TRBV19|18|TRBD2|TRBJ2-1
CASSMSASGRGRNNEQFF
TGTGCCAGTAGTATGTCGGCTAGCGGGAGAGGTCGGAACAATGAGCAGTTCTTC
>NA|TRBV7-9|15|TRBD1|TRBJ2-5
CASSTWTGWEETQYF
TGTGCCAGCAGCACATGGACAGGGTGGGAAGAGACCCAGTACTTC
>NA|TRBV18|14|NA|TRBJ2-6
CASTVYSGANVLTF
TGTGCCAGCACTGTCTACTCTGGGGCCAACGTCCTGACTTTC
>NA|TRBV19|12|NA|TRBJ1-3
CATTGTGNTIYF
TGTGCCACTACAGGGACTGGAAACACCATATATTTT
>NA|TRBV5-1|15|NA|TRBJ2-7
CASSWVPGELYEQYF
TGCGCCAGCAGCTGGGTTCCGGGCGAACTCTACGAGCAGTACTTC
>NA|TRBV5-8|16|TRBD1|TRBJ1-4
CASSLGQGARLEKLFF
TGTGCCAGCAGCTTGGGGCAGGGGGCGCGGCTTGAAAAACTGTTTTTT
>NA|TRBV7-8|15|TRBD1|TRBJ1-2
CASSPGYGTGDGYTF
TGTGCCAGCAGCCCGGGGTACGGGACAGGGGACGGCTACACCTTC
>NA|TRBV5-8|14|NA|TRBJ2-7
CASSLGQGPYEQYF
TGTGCCAGCAGCCTCGGGCAGGGTCCCTACGAGCAGTACTTC
>few|TRBV28|18|NA|TRBJ2-7
CASSFIFPGRPRSYEQYF
TGTGCCAGCAGTTTTATATTCCCCGGGCGGCCCCGCTCCTACGAGCAGTACTTC
>once|TRBV2|14|TRBD1|TRBJ2-7
CASSAGQVRYEQYF
TGTGCCAGCAGTGCGGGACAGGTGCGCTACGAGCAGTACTTC
>once|TRBV19|16|NA|TRBJ1-5
CASSIEAARSNQPQHF
TGTGCCAGTAGTATAGAGGCAGCAAGAAGCAATCAGCCCCAGCATTTT
>NA|TRBV4-2|16|TRBD2|TRBJ2-2
CASSLAGGLNTGELFF
TGTGCCAGCAGTCTAGCGGGAGGGCTCAACACCGGGGAGCTGTTTTTT
>NA|TRBV4-3|16|TRBD2|TRBJ2-1
CASSQRLAAPYNEQFF
TGCGCCAGCAGCCAAAGACTAGCGGCGCCCTACAATGAGCAGTTCTTC
>once|TRBV13|14|NA|TRBJ1-1
CASSLLPENTEAFF
TGTGCCAGCAGCTTACTTCCAGAGAACACTGAAGCTTTCTTT
>NA|TRBV5-4|16|TRBD2|TRBJ2-7
CASSEGLAGETDEQYF
TGTGCCAGCAGCGAGGGACTAGCGGGAGAAACGGACGAGCAGTACTTC
>NA|TRBV2|13|NA|TRBJ1-2
CAIWAGAQYGYTF
TGTGCCATCTGGGCAGGGGCACAATATGGCTACACCTTC
>NA|TRBV15|15|NA|TRBJ2-4
CATSRDRRQANIQYF
TGTGCCACCAGCAGAGATCGGAGGCAGGCAAACATTCAGTACTTC
>NA|TRBV15|14|TRBD2|TRBJ2-1
CATSRSGGPTEQFF
TGTGCCACCAGCAGGTCGGGAGGGCCGACTGAGCAGTTCTTC
>NA|TRBV28|15|NA|TRBJ2-1
CASSFSGLYYNEQFF
TGTGCCAGCAGTTTTTCAGGGTTGTACTACAATGAGCAGTTCTTC
>NA|TRBV11-2|11|NA|TRBJ1-1
CASSLRSEAFF
TGTGCCAGCAGCTTAAGATCTGAAGCTTTCTTT
>NA|TRBV19|15|NA|TRBJ1-4
CASSILGGSFKKLFF
TGTGCCAGTAGTATATTGGGGGGCTCGTTTAAAAAACTGTTTTTT
>NA|TRBV10-2|14|TRBD1|TRBJ2-7
CASTEDRGPYEQYF
TGCGCCAGCACCGAGGACAGGGGTCCCTACGAGCAGTACTTC
>NA|TRBV27|15|TRBD2|TRBJ2-7
CASRPGTTWPYEQYF
TGTGCCAGCAGACCCGGGACTACCTGGCCCTACGAGCAGTACTTC